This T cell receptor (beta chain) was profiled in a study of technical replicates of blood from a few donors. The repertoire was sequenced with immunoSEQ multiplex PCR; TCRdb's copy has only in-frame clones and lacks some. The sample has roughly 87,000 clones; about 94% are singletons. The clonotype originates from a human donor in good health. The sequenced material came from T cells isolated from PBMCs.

The CDR3 DNA reads TGTGCCAGCAGCGGCGACAGGGGATACGAGCAGTACTTC. It encodes CASSGDRGYEQYF. The rearrangement uses TRBV9 and TRBJ2-7; 8 positions agree with TRBD1. With 3 bases clipped from V and 4 bases from J, the junction kept 3 bases outside the gene matches. The CDR3 runs 13 residues. Germline CDR1 and CDR2: SGDLS and YYNGEE.